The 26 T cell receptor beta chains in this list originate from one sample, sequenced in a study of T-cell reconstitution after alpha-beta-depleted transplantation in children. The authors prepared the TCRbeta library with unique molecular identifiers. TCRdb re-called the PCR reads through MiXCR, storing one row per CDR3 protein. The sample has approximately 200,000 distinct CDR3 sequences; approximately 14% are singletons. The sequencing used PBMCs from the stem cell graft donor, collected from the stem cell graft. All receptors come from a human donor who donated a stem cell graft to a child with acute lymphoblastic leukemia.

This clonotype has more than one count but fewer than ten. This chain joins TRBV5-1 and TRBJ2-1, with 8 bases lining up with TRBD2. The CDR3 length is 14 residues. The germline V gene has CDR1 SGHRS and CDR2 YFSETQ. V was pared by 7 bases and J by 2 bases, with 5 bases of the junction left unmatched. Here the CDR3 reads CASETGGAYNEQFF. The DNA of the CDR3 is TGCGCCAGCGAAACGGGGGGGGCCTACAATGAGCAGTTCTTC.

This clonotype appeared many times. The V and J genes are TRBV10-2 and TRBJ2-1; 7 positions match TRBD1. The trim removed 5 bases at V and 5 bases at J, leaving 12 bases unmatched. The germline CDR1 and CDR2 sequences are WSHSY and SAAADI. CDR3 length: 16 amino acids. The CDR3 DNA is TGCGCCAGCAGTTGGAGCCCGGGACAGCTTAACAATGAGCAGTTCTTC. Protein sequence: CASSWSPGQLNNEQFF.

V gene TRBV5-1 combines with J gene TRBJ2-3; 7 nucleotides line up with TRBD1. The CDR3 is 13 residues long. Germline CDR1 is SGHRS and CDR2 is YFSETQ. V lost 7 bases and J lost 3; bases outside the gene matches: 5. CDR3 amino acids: CASAQGTTDTQYF. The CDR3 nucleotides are TGCGCCAGCGCACAGGGGACGACAGATACGCAGTATTTT.

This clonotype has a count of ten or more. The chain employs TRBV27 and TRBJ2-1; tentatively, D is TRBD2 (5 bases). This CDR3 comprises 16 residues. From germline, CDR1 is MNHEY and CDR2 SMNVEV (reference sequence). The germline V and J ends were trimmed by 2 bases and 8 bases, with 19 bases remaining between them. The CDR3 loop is CASSLVREGLGDEQFF. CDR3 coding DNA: TGTGCCAGCAGTTTAGTTCGGGAAGGGCTGGGCGATGAGCAGTTCTTC.

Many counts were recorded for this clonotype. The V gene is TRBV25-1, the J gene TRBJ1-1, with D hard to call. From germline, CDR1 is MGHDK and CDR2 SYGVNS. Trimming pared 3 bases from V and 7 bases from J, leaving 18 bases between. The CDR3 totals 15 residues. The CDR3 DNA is TGTGCCAGCAGTGATCTTCACGGCAGCCAGCTTGAAGCTTTCTTT. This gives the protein CASSDLHGSQLEAFF.

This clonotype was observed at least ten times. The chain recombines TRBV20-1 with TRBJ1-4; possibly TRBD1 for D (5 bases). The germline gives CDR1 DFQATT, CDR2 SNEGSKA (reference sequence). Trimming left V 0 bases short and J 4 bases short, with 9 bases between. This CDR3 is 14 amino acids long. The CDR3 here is CSARDRALNEKLFF. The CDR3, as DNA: TGCAGTGCTAGAGACAGGGCCCTTAATGAAAAACTGTTTTTT.

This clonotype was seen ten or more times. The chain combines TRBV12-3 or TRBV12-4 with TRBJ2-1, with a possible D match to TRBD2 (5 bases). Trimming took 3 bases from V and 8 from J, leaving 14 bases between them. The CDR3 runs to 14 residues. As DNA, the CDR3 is TGTGCCAGCAGTTTTAGTTCTCCCGGGGATGAGCAGTTCTTC. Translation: CASSFSSPGDEQFF.

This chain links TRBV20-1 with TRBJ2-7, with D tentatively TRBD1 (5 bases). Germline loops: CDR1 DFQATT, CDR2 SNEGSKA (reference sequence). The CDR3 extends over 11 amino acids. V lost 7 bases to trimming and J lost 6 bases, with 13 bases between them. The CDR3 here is CSVGPTAEQYF. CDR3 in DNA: TGCAGTGTTGGACCGACAGCCGAGCAGTACTTC.

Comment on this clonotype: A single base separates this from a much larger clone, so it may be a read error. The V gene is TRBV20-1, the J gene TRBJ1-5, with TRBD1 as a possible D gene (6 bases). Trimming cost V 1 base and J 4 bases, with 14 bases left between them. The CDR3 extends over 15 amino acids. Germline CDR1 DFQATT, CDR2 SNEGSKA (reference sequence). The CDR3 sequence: CSARVLGQRNQPQHF. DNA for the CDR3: TGCAGTGCTAGAGTCCTTGGACAGAGAAATCAGCCCCAGCATTTT.

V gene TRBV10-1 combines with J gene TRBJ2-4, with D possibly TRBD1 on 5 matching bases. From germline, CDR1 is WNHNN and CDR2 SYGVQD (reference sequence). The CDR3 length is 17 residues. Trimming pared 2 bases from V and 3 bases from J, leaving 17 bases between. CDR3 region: CASSERVLGQGKNIQYF. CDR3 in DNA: TGCGCCAGCAGTGAGAGGGTTCTGGGCCAGGGCAAAAACATTCAGTACTTC.

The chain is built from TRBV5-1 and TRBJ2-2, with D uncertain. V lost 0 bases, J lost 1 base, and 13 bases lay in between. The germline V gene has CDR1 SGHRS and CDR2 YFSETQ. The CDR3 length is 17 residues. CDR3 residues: CASSLARGMGNTGELFF. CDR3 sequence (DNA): TGCGCCAGCAGCTTGGCCAGAGGAATGGGGAACACCGGGGAGCTGTTTTTT.

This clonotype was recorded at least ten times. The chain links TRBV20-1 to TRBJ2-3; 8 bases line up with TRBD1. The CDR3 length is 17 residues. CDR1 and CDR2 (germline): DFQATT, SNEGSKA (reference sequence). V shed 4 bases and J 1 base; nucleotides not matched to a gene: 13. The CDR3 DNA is TGCAGTGCTACTTTGATTCGGACAGGGAAAGGCACAGATACGCAGTATTTT. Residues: CSATLIRTGKGTDTQYF.

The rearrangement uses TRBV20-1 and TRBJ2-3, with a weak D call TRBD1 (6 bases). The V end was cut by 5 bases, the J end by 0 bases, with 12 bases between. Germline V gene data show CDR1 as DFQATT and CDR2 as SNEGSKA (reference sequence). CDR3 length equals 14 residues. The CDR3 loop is CSAEGEESTDTQYF. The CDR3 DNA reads TGCAGTGCTGAGGGGGAAGAGAGCACAGATACGCAGTATTTT.

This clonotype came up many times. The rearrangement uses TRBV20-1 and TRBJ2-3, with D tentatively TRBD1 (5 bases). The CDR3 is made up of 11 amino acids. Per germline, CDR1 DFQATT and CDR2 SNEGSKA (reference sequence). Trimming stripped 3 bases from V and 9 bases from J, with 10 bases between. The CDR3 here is CSASKAGTQYF. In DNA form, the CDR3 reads TGCAGTGCTAGTAAAGCAGGGACGCAGTATTTT.

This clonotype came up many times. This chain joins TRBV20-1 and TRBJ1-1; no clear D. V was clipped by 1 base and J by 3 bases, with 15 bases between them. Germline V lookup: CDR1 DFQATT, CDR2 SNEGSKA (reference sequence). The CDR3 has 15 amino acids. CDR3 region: CSARGINTRHTEAFF. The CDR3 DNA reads TGCAGTGCTAGAGGCATCAACACCCGGCACACTGAAGCTTTCTTT.

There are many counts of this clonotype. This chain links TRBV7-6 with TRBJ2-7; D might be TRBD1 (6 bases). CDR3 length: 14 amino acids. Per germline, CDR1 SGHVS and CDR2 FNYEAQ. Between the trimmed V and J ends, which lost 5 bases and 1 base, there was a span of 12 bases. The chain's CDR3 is CASSRSRGSYEQYF. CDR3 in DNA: TGTGCCAGCAGCCGCAGCAGGGGATCCTACGAGCAGTACTTC.

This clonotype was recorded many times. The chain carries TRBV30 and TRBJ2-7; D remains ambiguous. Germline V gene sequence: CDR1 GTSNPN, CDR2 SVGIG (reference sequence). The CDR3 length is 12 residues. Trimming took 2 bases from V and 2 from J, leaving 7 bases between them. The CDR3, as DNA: TGTGCCTGGAGTCCGAGCCCCTACGAGCAGTACTTC. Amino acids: CAWSPSPYEQYF.

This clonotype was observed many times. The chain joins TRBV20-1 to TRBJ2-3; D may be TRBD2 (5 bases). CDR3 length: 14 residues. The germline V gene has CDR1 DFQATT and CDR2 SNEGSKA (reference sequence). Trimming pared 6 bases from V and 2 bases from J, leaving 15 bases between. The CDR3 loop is CSAVRGFVTDTQYF. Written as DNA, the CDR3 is TGCAGTGCCGTTCGGGGATTTGTCACAGATACGCAGTATTTT.

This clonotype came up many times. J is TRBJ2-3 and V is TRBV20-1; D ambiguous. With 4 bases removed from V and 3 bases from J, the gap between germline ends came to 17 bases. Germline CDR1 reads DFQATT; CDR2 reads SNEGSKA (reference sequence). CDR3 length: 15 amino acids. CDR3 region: CSAKRTLIGTDTQYF. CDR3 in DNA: TGCAGTGCTAAAAGGACCCTCATAGGAACAGATACGCAGTATTTT.

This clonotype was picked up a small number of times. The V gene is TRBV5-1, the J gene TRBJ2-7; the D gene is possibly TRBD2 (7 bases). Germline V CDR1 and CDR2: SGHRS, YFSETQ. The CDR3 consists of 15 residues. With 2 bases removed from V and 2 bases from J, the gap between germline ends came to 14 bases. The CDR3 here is CASSFLREGAYEQYF. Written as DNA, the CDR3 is TGCGCCAGCAGCTTCCTCAGGGAGGGGGCCTACGAGCAGTACTTC.

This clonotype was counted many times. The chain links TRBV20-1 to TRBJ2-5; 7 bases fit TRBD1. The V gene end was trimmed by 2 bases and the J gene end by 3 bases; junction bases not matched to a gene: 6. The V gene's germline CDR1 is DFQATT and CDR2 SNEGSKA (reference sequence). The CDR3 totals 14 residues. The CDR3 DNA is TGCAGTGCTAGATCACTCACAGGGGAAGAGACCCAGTACTTC. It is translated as CSARSLTGEETQYF.

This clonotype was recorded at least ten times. The CDR3 reads CASNVGEQFF. In DNA form, the CDR3 reads TGCGCCAGCAATGTTGGTGAGCAGTTCTTC. The chain recombines TRBV10-2 with TRBJ2-1; no firm D call. The CDR3 has 10 amino acids. V was shortened by 7 bases and J by 9 bases, with 7 bases between the two germline ends. CDR1 WSHSY and CDR2 SAAADI come from the germline V gene.

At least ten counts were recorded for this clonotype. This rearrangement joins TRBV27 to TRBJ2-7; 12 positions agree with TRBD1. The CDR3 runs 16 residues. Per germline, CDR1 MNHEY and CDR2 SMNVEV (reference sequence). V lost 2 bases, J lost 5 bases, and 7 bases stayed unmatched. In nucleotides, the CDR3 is TGTGCCAGCAGTTTAAATTTGGGACAGGGGGCGAACGAGCAGTACTTC. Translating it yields CASSLNLGQGANEQYF.

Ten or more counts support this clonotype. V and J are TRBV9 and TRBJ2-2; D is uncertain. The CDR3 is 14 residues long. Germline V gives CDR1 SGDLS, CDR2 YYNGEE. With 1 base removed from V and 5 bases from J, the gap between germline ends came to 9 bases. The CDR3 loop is CASSVTDGTGELFF. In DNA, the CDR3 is TGTGCCAGCAGCGTAACGGACGGAACCGGGGAGCTGTTTTTT.

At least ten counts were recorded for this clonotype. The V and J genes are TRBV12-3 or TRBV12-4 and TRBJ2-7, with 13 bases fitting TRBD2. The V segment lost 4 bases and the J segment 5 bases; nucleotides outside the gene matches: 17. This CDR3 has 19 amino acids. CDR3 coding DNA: TGTGCCAGCAGTTCCAGAGGGACCCTAGGACTAGCGGGAGACCACGAGCAGTACTTC. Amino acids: CASSSRGTLGLAGDHEQYF.

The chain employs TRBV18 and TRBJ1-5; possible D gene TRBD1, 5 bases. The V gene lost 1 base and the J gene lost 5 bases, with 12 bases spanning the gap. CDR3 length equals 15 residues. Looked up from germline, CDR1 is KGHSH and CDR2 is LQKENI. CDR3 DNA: TGTGCCAGCTCACCACAGAGCGGGGCGTATCAGCCCCAGCATTTT. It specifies CASSPQSGAYQPQHF.